This entry describes one TCR beta chain. Its antigen is still unknown. The CDR3 length is 15 residues. The germline gives CDR1 SGHNT, CDR2 YYREEE (reference sequence). V dropped 8 bases and J dropped 4; count of bases not matched to a gene: 12. Vbeta (60) and Jbeta (13) primers were used in the PCR. Assay: immunoSEQ multiplex PCR; the TCRdb copy retains only in-frame clones and omits some. The repertoire holds about 31,000 clones, with 35% to 50% as singletons. The sample comes from a study of cytomegalovirus exposure and HLA in healthy donors. The study sampled nominally healthy donors, though unrecorded immune exposures were likely. Study results and caveats: When a later analysis compared HLA-associated TCR beta chains with equally common others, the HLA-associated chains turned out to be more clonally expanded and to have lower generation probabilities.

The V and J genes are TRBV5-4 and TRBJ2-3; TRBD2 matches at 8 bases. The specimen sequenced was PBMCs. The origin of this receptor is a woman between 50 and 59 years old in good health and CMV-seronegative. CDR3: CASGGRLGLADTQYF. DNA for the CDR3: TGTGCCAGTGGCGGGAGGCTCGGTTTGGCAGATACGCAGTATTTT.